This T cell receptor beta chain originates from a study of shared clonotypes between healthy human individuals. On the study more broadly: Each donor's CD4 naive and CD4 memory cells filled three plates apiece, CD8 naive two, and CD8 memory one. Study-wide findings and caveats: Sequencing of the sorted subsets was shown by rarefaction to be incomplete despite large depth. Few donors limited the genetic and exposure-history diversity represented.

Only CD45RO-negative cells positively selected for CCR7 counted as naive CD8 cells, so terminally differentiated effector memory CD45RA+ cells were excluded. Clones were sequenced by immunoSEQ multiplex PCR, and TCRdb holds only the in-frame ones, with some missing. The sample has about 650,000 clones; just under 97% are singletons. Germline CDR1 SGHTA, CDR2 FQGNSA. Trimming removed 5 bases from V and 2 bases from J, with 15 bases in between. The CDR3 loop spans 15 amino acids. Of note for this clone: Its antigen is currently unknown.

The chain has TRBV7-2 and TRBJ2-5; D may correspond to TRBD1 or TRBD2 (5 bases each). Material for sequencing was naive CD8+ T cells sorted from blood. This TCR was sampled from a young woman in good health. The CDR3, as DNA: TGTGCCAGCAGCCCGAGAGGGACCCCTCAAGAGACCCAGTACTTC. This sequence encodes CASSPRGTPQETQYF.